This TCR beta chain was identified in a study of blood T cell repertoires in COVID-19. In the study overall: Sources were T cells, B-cell-depleted T cells, or PBMCs; the material itself was cDNA or gDNA.

Germline loops: CDR1 SGDLS, CDR2 YYNGEE. This CDR3 spans 14 amino acids. V gave up 7 bases and J gave up 6 bases; unmatched junction bases: 12. TCRdb keeps only in-frame clones here, not all; method: immunoSEQ multiplex PCR. The repertoire has roughly 310,000 clones, 90% of them found once; the top ten carry 2.6%. The participants were between about 18 and 89 years old and came from some 23 US areas. The V and J genes are TRBV9 and TRBJ1-2; TRBD1 aligns across 7 bases. Sequenced material: PBMCs or T cells enriched from blood (not recorded which). The receptor's source is a man aged 55 to 69 who had recovered from COVID-19. CDR3 loop: CASRRLTGSNGYTF. CDR3 in DNA: TGTGCCAGCCGACGCCTGACAGGGAGCAATGGCTACACCTTC.